Below are 26 T cell receptor beta chains sequenced from a single sample in a study of response to subunit inactivated influenza vaccine. Each CDR3 protein is one row after TCRdb ran MiXCR on the RT-PCR reads. The sample records roughly 190,000 distinct CDR3 sequences, approximately 14% being singletons. This material consisted of CD8+ T cells sorted from PBMCs, taken about 5 days after vaccination. The source is a man in his forties or fifties who received an inactivated influenza vaccine.

The CDR3 spells CASTETSGEFSYNEQFF. CDR3 DNA: TGTGCCAGCACCGAGACTAGCGGGGAATTCTCCTACAATGAGCAGTTCTTC. The rearrangement joins TRBV7-9 to TRBJ2-1, with TRBD2 matching over 11 bases. CDR3 size: 17 residues. The junction had 8 bases not matched to a gene; V was cut back by 7 bases and J by 0 bases. Germline lookup yields CDR1 SEHNR and CDR2 FQNEAQ (reference sequence).

In its sample, this clonotype was seen many times. The chain is built from TRBV29-1 and TRBJ2-7, with TRBD1 identical over 11 bases. The CDR3 is 16 amino acids. V trimming: 3 bases; J trimming: 3 bases; junction bases outside the gene matches: 10. Germline V lookup: CDR1 SQVTM, CDR2 ANQGSEA. The CDR3 region has the DNA TGCAGCGTTGACGGGTTCCGGGACAGGGGGAGCTACGAGCAGTACTTC. This translates into CSVDGFRDRGSYEQYF.

This clonotype was detected only a few times. The chain combines TRBV12-3 or TRBV12-4 with TRBJ1-5, with D tentatively TRBD1 (5 bases). CDR3 length: 13 amino acids. The V gene lost 7 bases and the J gene lost 4 bases, with 11 bases spanning the gap. The CDR3 reads CASTLGGNQPQHF. The CDR3 region has the DNA TGTGCCAGCACCCTGGGGGGAAATCAGCCCCAGCATTTT.

This clonotype has a count of ten or more. The chain is built from TRBV6-1 and TRBJ2-1; D may be TRBD2 (5 bases). This CDR3 spans 14 amino acids. V lost 2 bases and J 2 bases, leaving 7 bases between the germline ends. The germline gives CDR1 MNHNS, CDR2 SASEGT. The CDR3 nucleotides are TGTGCCAGCAGTGAAAGGGAGACCTACAATGAGCAGTTCTTC. Its translation is CASSERETYNEQFF.

The V gene is TRBV9, the J gene TRBJ2-2; D perhaps matches TRBD2 (5 bases). V was shortened by 3 bases and J by 7 bases, with 16 bases between the two germline ends. Germline assignment: CDR1 SGDLS and CDR2 YYNGEE. The CDR3 totals 15 residues. CDR3 in DNA: TGTGCCAGCAGCGAAAGAGGTTCGGGGATCGGGGAGCTGTTTTTT. Translated: CASSERGSGIGELFF.

This clonotype has more than one count but fewer than ten. The rearrangement joins TRBV20-1 to TRBJ2-1, with a possible D match to TRBD2 (6 bases). The CDR3 consists of 17 residues. The germline V gene encodes CDR1 DFQATT and CDR2 SNEGSKA (reference sequence). V was cut by 5 bases and J by 6 bases, with 26 bases left in between. In nucleotides, the CDR3 is TGCAGTGCTGTCGGGACTTTCCGCGTCGCGGTTGGCAATGAGCAGTTCTTC. Amino acid sequence: CSAVGTFRVAVGNEQFF.

This clonotype was detected ten times or more. CDR3 region: CASSLTGTGTEAFF. CDR3 DNA: TGTGCCAGCAGTCTGACAGGGACGGGGACTGAAGCTTTCTTT. The chain couples TRBV12-3 or TRBV12-4 to TRBJ1-1; 7 bases fit TRBD1. J lost 5 bases, V lost 5 bases, and 8 bases had no gene match. This CDR3 region has 14 residues.

The rearrangement links TRBV7-9 to TRBJ2-3, with TRBD1 matching 7 bases. Germline assignment: CDR1 SEHNR and CDR2 FQNEAQ (reference sequence). The CDR3 is made up of 16 amino acids. With 2 bases clipped from V and 0 bases from J, the junction kept 5 bases outside the gene matches. CDR3 sequence: CASSLKTGPSTDTQYF. CDR3 DNA sequence: TGTGCCAGCAGCTTAAAGACAGGGCCTAGCACAGATACGCAGTATTTT.

Regarding this clonotype: One end of the junction fails to match germline, which may point to a read error. The chain is built from TRBV20-1 and TRBJ2-3; 14 bases match TRBD2. The CDR3 is 14 amino acids. The V gene's germline CDR1 is DFQATT and CDR2 SNEGSKA (reference sequence). The CDR3 region is CSAANLGTSGGPHF. The CDR3 region has the DNA TGCAGTGCTGCAAACCTCGGGACTAGCGGGGGTCCGCATTTT.

CDR3 nucleotides: TGCGCCAGCAGCCCCTGGCTGCGGGCGGACACTGAAGCTTTCTTT. This gives the protein CASSPWLRADTEAFF. V is TRBV4-1 and J is TRBJ1-1, with D unresolved. V was pared by 4 bases and J by 3 bases, with 15 bases between. Germline values: CDR1 MGHRA, CDR2 YSYEKL. The CDR3 loop spans 15 amino acids.

The chain joins TRBV7-9 to TRBJ2-5, with 8 positions matching TRBD2. This CDR3 spans 14 amino acids. Germline V gene lookup returns CDR1 SEHNR and CDR2 FQNEAQ (reference sequence). J gave up 3 bases and V 5 bases, and 5 bases lay outside the gene matches. The CDR3 is CASSTRAGEETQYF. The CDR3 DNA is TGTGCCAGCAGCACCCGAGCGGGGGAAGAGACCCAGTACTTC.

The chain carries TRBV12-3 or TRBV12-4 and TRBJ2-1, with a weak D call TRBD2 (6 bases). The ends were cut back, 4 bases at V and 7 bases at J, with 17 bases in the middle. The CDR3 contains 15 residues. CDR3 nucleotides: TGTGCCAGCAGTTCGATCCCGGGCGCGGGGAATGAGCAGTTCTTC. It yields the protein CASSSIPGAGNEQFF.

This clonotype showed up just a few times. V usage is TRBV6-1 and J usage is TRBJ1-5; D not resolved. CDR3 size: 13 residues. Germline-derived CDR1 and CDR2 are MNHNS and SASEGT. The V gene lost 3 bases and the J gene lost 4 bases, with 7 bases spanning the gap. As DNA, the CDR3 is TGTGCCAGCAGTGACAACAGAAATCAGCCCCAGCATTTT. This gives the protein CASSDNRNQPQHF.

This clonotype was seen at least ten times. The V gene is TRBV5-1, the J gene TRBJ2-7, with unresolved D. The CDR3 spans 14 residues. The germline V and J ends were trimmed by 0 bases and 0 bases, with 7 bases remaining between them. Germline loops: CDR1 SGHRS, CDR2 YFSETQ. This CDR3 reads CASSLGSSSYEQYF. As DNA, the CDR3 is TGCGCCAGCAGCTTGGGATCCAGCTCCTACGAGCAGTACTTC.

This chain connects TRBV3-1 to TRBJ2-1; weak D call: TRBD1 (5 bases). The V end lost 0 bases, the J end lost 0 bases, and 12 bases lay between the germline ends. The CDR3 is 17 amino acids. CDR1 and CDR2 from the germline V gene are LGHDT and YNNKEL (reference sequence). CDR3 bases: TGTGCCAGCAGCCAAGATCAGGGATTGAGCTCCTACAATGAGCAGTTCTTC. It yields the protein CASSQDQGLSSYNEQFF.

This clonotype was found a few times. The chain has TRBV6-5 and TRBJ1-1, with D possibly being TRBD1 (6 bases). Trimming left V 0 bases short and J 3 bases short, with 11 bases between. The CDR3 totals 15 residues. Germline lookup yields CDR1 MNHEY and CDR2 SVGAGI. The CDR3 is CASSYSAGDYTEAFF. The DNA for the CDR3 is TGTGCCAGCAGTTACTCGGCAGGGGATTACACTGAAGCTTTCTTT.

A few counts support this clonotype. The chain combines TRBV7-9 with TRBJ2-5, with D hard to call. V was trimmed by 8 bases and J by 5 bases, leaving 12 bases between them. This CDR3 contains 12 residues. Germline loops: CDR1 SEHNR, CDR2 FQNEAQ (reference sequence). The CDR3: CASDEVSETQYF. The CDR3 nucleotides read TGTGCCAGCGACGAGGTCTCGGAGACCCAGTACTTC.

The chain uses TRBV28 and TRBJ2-3; perhaps TRBD2 as D (6 bases). Per the germline V gene, CDR1 is MDHEN and CDR2 is SYDVKM. This CDR3 comprises 16 residues. The V end lost 5 bases, the J end lost 1 base, and 16 bases lay between the germline ends. CDR3 bases: TGTGCCAGCAGTGCCCCGGGACTCCAAGGCACAGATACGCAGTATTTT. It codes for CASSAPGLQGTDTQYF.

V gene TRBV2 combines with J gene TRBJ2-7, with 8 bases fitting TRBD2. Germline V gives CDR1 SNHLY, CDR2 FYNNEI. V lost 6 bases, J lost 5 bases, and 15 bases stayed unmatched. This CDR3 is built from 16 residues. CDR3 sequence: CASRASPGGAYHEQYF. The CDR3 DNA reads as TGTGCCAGCAGGGCCTCCCCCGGGGGGGCGTACCACGAGCAGTACTTC.

This clonotype was seen repeatedly, ten times or more. The chain is built from TRBV4-3 and TRBJ2-1; D not resolved. Trimming took 6 bases from V and 9 from J, leaving 12 bases between them. Germline V lookup: CDR1 LGHNA, CDR2 YSLEER. This CDR3 contains 12 residues. For the CDR3, the DNA is TGCGCCAGCAGTCCAGATTTTTCTGAGCAGTTCTTC. Protein product: CASSPDFSEQFF.

This clonotype occurred a few times. The chain combines TRBV9 with TRBJ2-2; D unclear. Trimming removed 2 bases from V and 9 bases from J, with 8 bases in between. Germline assignment: CDR1 SGDLS and CDR2 YYNGEE. There are 12 residues in the CDR3. CDR3 DNA sequence: TGTGCCAGCAGCGTCACCAGGAGGGAGCTGTTTTTT. It codes for CASSVTRRELFF.

This clonotype was detected a few times. V and J are TRBV28 and TRBJ2-5; TRBD2 matches 8 bases. The junction had 8 bases not matched to a gene; V was cut back by 6 bases and J by 5 bases. The CDR3 totals 14 residues. Germline lookup yields CDR1 MDHEN and CDR2 SYDVKM. The CDR3 spells CASRTSGGKETQYF. The CDR3 bases are TGTGCCAGCAGAACTTCGGGAGGGAAGGAGACCCAGTACTTC.

This clonotype was observed a few times. The V call is TRBV4-2, the J call TRBJ1-4; 8 nucleotides align to TRBD1. The CDR3 is 16 residues long. The junction had 15 bases not matched to a gene; V was cut back by 4 bases and J by 11 bases. The germline CDR1 and CDR2 sequences are LGHNA and YNFKEQ. CDR3 in DNA: TGTGCCAGCAGCCGAGACAGGGGCGAATTAATGAGGAAACTGTTTTTT. Translated: CASSRDRGELMRKLFF.

V and J are TRBV5-1 and TRBJ2-2; D is unresolved. This CDR3 has 13 amino acids. Germline V CDR1 and CDR2: SGHRS, YFSETQ. Trimming cost V 2 bases and J 4 bases, with 6 bases left between them. In DNA, the CDR3 is TGCGCCAGCAGCTTTTTGAGCACCGGGGAGCTGTTTTTT. Amino acids: CASSFLSTGELFF.

There are a few counts of this clonotype. The rearrangement links TRBV7-8 to TRBJ2-1; D ambiguous. Trimming cost V 1 base and J 4 bases, with 11 bases left between them. CDR3 size: 15 residues. The germline CDR1 and CDR2 sequences are SGHVS and FQNEAQ. CDR3 nucleotide sequence: TGTGCCAGCAGCTTAGTGACCAACCCATACAATGAGCAGTTCTTC. Its protein is CASSLVTNPYNEQFF.

This chain connects TRBV2 to TRBJ1-4, with 9 bases matching TRBD1. The CDR3 has 14 amino acids. After removal of 6 bases from V and 7 bases from J, the junction contained 6 bases not matched to a gene. The germline V gene has CDR1 SNHLY and CDR2 FYNNEI. The CDR3: CASRKTGGGEKLFF. The CDR3 coding sequence is TGTGCCAGCAGGAAAACAGGGGGCGGTGAAAAACTGTTTTTT. Based on the CDR3 plus reference TRBV2 and TRBJ1-4, the full variable domain is EPEVTQTPSHQVTQMGQEVILRCVPISNHLYFYWYRQILGQKVEFLVSFYNNEISEKSEIFDDQFSVERPDGSNFTLKIRSTKLEDSAMYFCASRKTGGGEKLFFGSGTQLSVL.